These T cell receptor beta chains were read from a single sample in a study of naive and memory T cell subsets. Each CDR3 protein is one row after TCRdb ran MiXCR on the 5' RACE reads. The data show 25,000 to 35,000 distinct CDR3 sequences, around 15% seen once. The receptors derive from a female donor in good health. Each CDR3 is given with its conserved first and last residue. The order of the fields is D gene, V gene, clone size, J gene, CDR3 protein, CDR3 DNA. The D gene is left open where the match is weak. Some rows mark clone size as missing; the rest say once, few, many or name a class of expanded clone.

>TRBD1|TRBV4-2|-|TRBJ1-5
CASSQGGEGAAFYQPQHF
TGTGCCAGCAGCCAAGGGGGAGAGGGGGCTGCATTTTACCAGCCCCAGCATTTT
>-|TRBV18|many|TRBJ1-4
CASSPTGATNEKLFF
TGTGCCAGCTCGCCTACTGGAGCAACTAATGAAAAACTGTTTTTT
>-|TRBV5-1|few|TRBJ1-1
CASSLHDGGENTEAFF
TGCGCCAGCAGCCTCCACGACGGGGGTGAGAACACTGAAGCTTTCTTT
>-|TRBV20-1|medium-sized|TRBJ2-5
CSAGGMGIRTQYF
TGCAGTGCTGGGGGAATGGGGATTCGGACCCAGTACTTC
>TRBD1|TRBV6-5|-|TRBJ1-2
CASSPFRDRVGYTF
TGTGCCAGCAGCCCCTTCCGGGACAGGGTTGGCTACACCTTC
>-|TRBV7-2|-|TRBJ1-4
CASSLFFGTAYEKLFF
TGTGCCAGCAGCTTATTTTTCGGGACCGCGTATGAAAAACTGTTTTTT
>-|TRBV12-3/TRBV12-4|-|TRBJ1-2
CASSSYASAGYTF
TGTGCCAGCAGTTCCTACGCGTCGGCTGGCTACACCTTC
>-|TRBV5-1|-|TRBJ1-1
CASSIDLTEAFF
TGCGCCAGCAGCATCGACCTCACTGAAGCTTTCTTT
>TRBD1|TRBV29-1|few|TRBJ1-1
CSVEEDRATEAFF
TGCAGCGTTGAAGAGGACAGGGCCACTGAAGCTTTCTTT
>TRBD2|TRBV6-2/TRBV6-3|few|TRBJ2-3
CASSTGTIVPDTQYF
TGTGCCAGCAGCACCGGGACTATCGTCCCAGATACGCAGTATTTT
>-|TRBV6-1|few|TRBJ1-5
CASSEVGGRNQPQHF
TGTGCCAGCAGTGAAGTTGGGGGGCGCAATCAGCCCCAGCATTTT
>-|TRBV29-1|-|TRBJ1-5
CSVGRGCGQPQHF
TGCAGCGTTGGGCGAGGGTGCGGGCAGCCCCAGCATTTT
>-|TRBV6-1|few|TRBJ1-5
CASSATLYQPQHF
TGTGCCAGCAGTGCTACACTCTATCAGCCCCAGCATTTT
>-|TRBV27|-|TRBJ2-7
CASSFLSGFYEQYF
TGTGCCAGCAGTTTTCTGTCGGGCTTCTACGAGCAGTACTTC
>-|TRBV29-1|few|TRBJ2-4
CSVEEGGTNIQYF
TGCAGCGTTGAAGAAGGGGGAACAAACATTCAGTACTTC
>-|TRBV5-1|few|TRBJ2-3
CASSLGWGGSDTQYF
TGCGCCAGCAGCTTGGGCTGGGGAGGCTCAGATACGCAGTATTTT
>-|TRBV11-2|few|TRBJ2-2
CASSLEPTSGELFF
TGTGCCAGCAGCTTAGAACCTACTAGCGGGGAGCTGTTTTTT
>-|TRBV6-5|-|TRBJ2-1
CASSYSRTGANEQFF
TGTGCCAGCAGTTATAGTCGAACCGGGGCGAATGAGCAGTTCTTC
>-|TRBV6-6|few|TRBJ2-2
CASSPAPKTLAGELFF
TGTGCCAGCAGTCCGGCCCCCAAGACCCTCGCCGGGGAGCTGTTTTTT
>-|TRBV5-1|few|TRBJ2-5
CASSLGGQETQYF
TGCGCCAGCAGCTTGGGGGGTCAAGAGACCCAGTACTTC
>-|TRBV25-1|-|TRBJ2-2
CASSATQTGRGGELFF
TGTGCCAGCAGCGCAACCCAGACAGGGAGGGGCGGGGAGCTGTTTTTT
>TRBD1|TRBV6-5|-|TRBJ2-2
CASTFRSGTGSTTGELFF
TGTGCCAGCACCTTTCGATCCGGGACAGGGTCAACCACCGGGGAGCTGTTTTTT
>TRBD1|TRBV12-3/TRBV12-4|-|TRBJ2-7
CASRLTGGLSHEQYF
TGTGCCAGCAGATTGACAGGGGGCCTTTCCCACGAGCAGTACTTC
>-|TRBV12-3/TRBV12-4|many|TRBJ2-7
CASSPGRAAYEQYF
TGTGCCAGCAGTCCCGGACGGGCCGCCTACGAGCAGTACTTC
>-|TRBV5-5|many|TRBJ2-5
CASSLWGWETQYF
TGTGCCAGCAGCTTATGGGGTTGGGAGACCCAGTACTTC
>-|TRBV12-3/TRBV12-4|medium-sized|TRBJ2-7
CASSLGTVTYEQYF
TGTGCCAGCAGTTTAGGGACGGTCACCTACGAGCAGTACTTC
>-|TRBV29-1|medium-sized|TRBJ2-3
CSATTRRSGTDTQYF
TGCAGCGCCACTACAAGAAGGTCGGGCACAGATACGCAGTATTTT
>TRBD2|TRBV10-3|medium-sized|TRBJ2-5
CAISATGTTKETQYF
TGTGCCATCAGCGCGACCGGGACTACAAAAGAGACCCAGTACTTC